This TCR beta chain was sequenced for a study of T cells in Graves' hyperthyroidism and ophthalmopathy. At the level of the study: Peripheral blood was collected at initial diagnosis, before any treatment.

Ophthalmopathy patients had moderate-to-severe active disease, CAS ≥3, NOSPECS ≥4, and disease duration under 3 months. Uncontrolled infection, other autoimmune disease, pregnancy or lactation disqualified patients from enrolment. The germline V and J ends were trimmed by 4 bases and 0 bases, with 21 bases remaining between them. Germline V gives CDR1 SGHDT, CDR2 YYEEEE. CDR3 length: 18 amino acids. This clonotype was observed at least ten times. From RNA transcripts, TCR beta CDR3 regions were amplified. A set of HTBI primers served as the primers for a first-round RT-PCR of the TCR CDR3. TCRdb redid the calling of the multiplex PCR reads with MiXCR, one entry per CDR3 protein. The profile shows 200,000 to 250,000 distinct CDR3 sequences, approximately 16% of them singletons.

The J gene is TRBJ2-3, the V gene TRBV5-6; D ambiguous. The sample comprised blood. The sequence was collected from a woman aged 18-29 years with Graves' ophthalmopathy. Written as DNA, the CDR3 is TGTGCCAGCAGCCTCCTTGGGGTGGTGGCGAGAAGCACAGATACGCAGTATTTT. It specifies CASSLLGVVARSTDTQYF.